This is a list of T cell receptor beta chains from one sample in a study of CD8+CD57+ T cells in acquired aplastic anemia. In TCRdb, the reads were re-called with MiXCR into one record per CDR3 protein. Of 200,000 or so distinct CDR3 sequences detected, about three fifths appear once; the ten largest clones hold around 42%. Specimen: sorted CD4+, CD8+, or CD8+CD57+ T cells (not recorded which) from PBMCs. These receptors all come from a human donor with severe aplastic anemia or a healthy control (not recorded which). The CDR3 runs from the conserved cysteine through the conserved F or W. The D gene is left open where the match is weak. A clone size is listed for some rows: how often the clone was seen (once, few, many), or a class if it is expanded.

v_gene	j_gene	abundance	d_gene	CDR3aa	CDR3nt
TRBV5-1	TRBJ2-1	few	TRBD1	CASSLGQEYNEQFF	TGCGCCAGCAGCTTAGGACAGGAGTACAATGAGCAGTTCTTC
TRBV9	TRBJ2-1	-	-	CASSVGTLGANEQFF	TGTGCCAGCAGCGTAGGGACACTCGGGGCCAATGAGCAGTTCTTC
TRBV29-1	TRBJ1-1	-	TRBD1	CSVGPPRQGGTEAFF	TGCAGCGTTGGACCCCCCCGACAGGGGGGGACTGAAGCTTTCTTT
TRBV4-3	TRBJ2-3	-	TRBD2	CASSQEFLAVLYF	TGCGCCAGCAGCCAAGAATTCCTAGCGGTGCTGTATTTT
TRBV15	TRBJ2-5	-	-	CATSRDRAEETQYF	TGTGCCACCAGCAGAGATAGGGCAGAAGAGACCCAGTACTTC
TRBV9	TRBJ2-3	once	TRBD2	CASSTGTSGGARDTQYF	TGTGCCAGCAGCACCGGGACTAGCGGGGGGGCGAGAGATACGCAGTATTTT
TRBV6-5	TRBJ1-6	few	-	CASTERGDNSPLHF	TGTGCCAGCACCGAGCGGGGTGATAATTCACCCCTCCACTTT
TRBV24-1	TRBJ2-6	-	TRBD1	CATSDPGGAGANVLTF	TGTGCCACCAGTGATCCAGGGGGAGCTGGGGCCAACGTCCTGACTTTC
TRBV5-1	TRBJ2-7	-	-	CASSSAPLQGSYEQYF	TGCGCCAGCAGCTCGGCACCCTTACAGGGCTCTTACGAGCAGTACTTC
TRBV2	TRBJ2-7	-	-	CASSEGGYTSRYEQYF	TGTGCCAGCAGTGAGGGGGGTTATACCTCACGCTACGAGCAGTACTTC
TRBV24-1	TRBJ1-3	-	-	CATSDPVGNTIYF	TGTGCCACCAGTGACCCCGTTGGAAACACCATATATTTT
TRBV7-9	TRBJ1-1	-	-	CASSLTGSGEAFF	TGTGCCAGCAGCTTAACAGGGTCCGGTGAAGCTTTCTTT
TRBV7-2	TRBJ2-2	-	TRBD2	CASHPGGSGELFF	TGTGCCAGCCACCCGGGGGGGAGCGGGGAGCTGTTTTTT
TRBV9	TRBJ1-2	-	-	CASSLEGSGVGYTF	TGTGCCAGCAGTTTAGAAGGCAGCGGGGTTGGCTACACCTTC
TRBV20-1	TRBJ2-3	-	TRBD1	CSASDREITDTQYF	TGCAGTGCTAGCGACAGGGAGATCACAGATACGCAGTATTTT
TRBV12-3/TRBV12-4	TRBJ1-1	once	-	CASRTTGVTEAFF	TGTGCCAGCAGGACCACCGGGGTGACTGAAGCTTTCTTT
TRBV10-2	TRBJ2-2	once	TRBD2	CAGLAGDGGELFF	TGCGCCGGACTAGCGGGAGATGGCGGGGAGCTGTTTTTT
TRBV9	TRBJ2-7	-	TRBD2	CASSVGLAGVSYEQYF	TGTGCCAGCAGCGTAGGACTAGCGGGAGTCTCCTACGAGCAGTACTTC
TRBV29-1	TRBJ1-2	-	TRBD1	CSAQDRVYGYTF	TGCAGCGCCCAAGACAGGGTATATGGCTACACCTTC
TRBV5-1	TRBJ2-7	-	-	CASSFLGTYEQYF	TGCGCCAGCAGCTTCCTGGGAACCTACGAGCAGTACTTC
TRBV24-1	TRBJ2-5	-	TRBD2	CATQGGETQYF	TGTGCCACCCAGGGAGGGGAGACCCAGTACTTC
TRBV7-9	TRBJ2-5	medium-sized	TRBD2	CASSFATTSGETQYF	TGTGCCAGCAGCTTCGCCACGACTAGCGGAGAGACCCAGTACTTC
TRBV4-3	TRBJ1-4	once	-	CASSQDGDEKLFF	TGCGCCAGCAGCCAAGATGGGGATGAAAAACTGTTTTTT
TRBV5-1	TRBJ2-1	-	TRBD2	CASSSGTSGNNEQFF	TGCGCCAGCAGCAGTGGGACTAGCGGTAACAATGAGCAGTTCTTC
TRBV30	TRBJ2-7	many	TRBD1	CAWSRPDGQGLGEQYF	TGTGCCTGGAGTCGCCCGGACGGACAGGGGTTAGGCGAGCAGTACTTC
TRBV2	TRBJ1-4	-	TRBD1	CASKGAEKLFF	TGTGCCAGCAAGGGGGCGGAAAAACTGTTTTTT
TRBV28	TRBJ2-1	-	-	CASSRQGLWNEQFF	TGTGCCAGCAGTCGGCAGGGGCTTTGGAATGAGCAGTTCTTC
TRBV4-3	TRBJ2-5	-	TRBD1	CASSQDRTGRETQYF	TGCGCCAGCAGCCAAGATAGGACAGGGCGGGAGACCCAGTACTTC
TRBV3-2	TRBJ1-2	-	-	CASSQESPQEGCGYGYTF	TGTGCCAGCAGCCAAGAGAGCCCACAAGAGGGTTGCGGCTATGGCTACACCTTC
TRBV9	TRBJ1-2	-	-	CASSVGQGDGYTF	TGTGCCAGCAGCGTAGGGCAGGGAGATGGCTACACCTTC
TRBV19	TRBJ1-3	many	-	CASSIAGMGSGNTIYF	TGTGCCAGTAGTATCGCAGGGATGGGCTCTGGAAACACCATATATTTT
TRBV19	TRBJ1-1	-	TRBD1	CASSIAEGAVAEAFF	TGTGCCAGTAGTATAGCGGAGGGGGCGGTGGCTGAAGCTTTCTTT
TRBV7-2	TRBJ2-1	few	TRBD1	CASRSGTGQFF	TGTGCCAGCAGATCCGGGACAGGGCAGTTCTTC
TRBV20-1	TRBJ2-7	-	TRBD2	CSASRTSGNEQYF	TGCAGTGCTAGTAGGACTAGCGGGAACGAGCAGTACTTC
TRBV10-3	TRBJ2-3	few	TRBD2	CAISESSSGGVDTQYF	TGTGCCATCAGTGAGTCGAGTAGCGGGGGCGTGGATACGCAGTATTTT
TRBV10-3	TRBJ2-3	-	-	CAISGGLSNSDTQYF	TGTGCCATCAGTGGAGGCCTCTCGAACTCAGATACGCAGTATTTT